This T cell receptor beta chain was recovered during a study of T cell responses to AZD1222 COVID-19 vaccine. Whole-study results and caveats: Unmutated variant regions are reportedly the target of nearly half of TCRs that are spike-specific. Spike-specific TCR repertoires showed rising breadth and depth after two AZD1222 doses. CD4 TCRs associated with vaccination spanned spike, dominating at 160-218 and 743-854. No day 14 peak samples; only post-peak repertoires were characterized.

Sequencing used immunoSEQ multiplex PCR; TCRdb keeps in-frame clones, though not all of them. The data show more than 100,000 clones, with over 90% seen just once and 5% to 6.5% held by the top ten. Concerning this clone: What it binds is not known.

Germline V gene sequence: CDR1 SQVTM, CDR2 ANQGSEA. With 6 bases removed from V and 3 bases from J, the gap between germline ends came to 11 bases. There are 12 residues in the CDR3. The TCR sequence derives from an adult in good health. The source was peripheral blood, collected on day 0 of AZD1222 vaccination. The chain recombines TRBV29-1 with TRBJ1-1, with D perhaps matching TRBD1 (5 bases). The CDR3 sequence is CSVLGPDTEAFF. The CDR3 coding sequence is TGCAGCGTGTTGGGACCCGACACTGAAGCTTTCTTT.